These 7 T cell receptor beta chains were all obtained from the same sample, sequenced in a study of OX40 agonist ivuxolimab in advanced cancers. Clones were read by immunoSEQ multiplex PCR, and TCRdb kept only the in-frame ones, dropping some. The repertoire includes under 95,000 clones, approximately 89% of them detected once, and approximately 0.2% sits in the top ten. Sequencing used CD4+ or CD8+ T cells sorted from blood, obtained in a trial of the OX40 agonist ivuxolimab. The receptors were sampled from an adult with an advanced solid tumor such as melanoma, head and neck, liver or kidney cancer.

This chain links TRBV19 with TRBJ1-1, with 8 bases fitting TRBD1. CDR1 is LNHDA, CDR2 SQIVND, per germline (reference sequence). V dropped 5 bases and J dropped 4; count of bases not matched to a gene: 9. The CDR3 loop spans 15 amino acids. DNA for the CDR3: TGTGCCAGTAGTGATCAACAGGGGGTGAGCACTGAAGCTTTCTTT. Protein product: CASSDQQGVSTEAFF.

The gene calls are TRBV6-5 and TRBJ2-3; the D gene is possibly TRBD1 (5 bases). The length of the CDR3 is 14 residues. The V and J ends lost 5 bases and 8 bases respectively, with 17 bases between them. Germline assignment: CDR1 MNHEY and CDR2 SVGAGI. The CDR3, as DNA: TGTGCCAGCAGTCAGTCTTCAGGGAAAGGTACGCAGTATTTT. The encoded protein is CASSQSSGKGTQYF.

This clone appeared a few times. This sequence joins TRBV5-1 and TRBJ1-1, with D uncertain. CDR3 length: 15 amino acids. CDR1 SGHRS and CDR2 YFSETQ come from the germline V gene. Trimming removed 4 bases at V and 1 base at J, with 14 bases between. The CDR3 DNA is TGCGCCAGCAGCGATACCCTCGGACGGAACACTGAAGCTTTCTTT. This sequence encodes CASSDTLGRNTEAFF. Supplemented by reference TRBV5-1 and TRBJ1-1, the full variable domain reads KAGVTQTPRYLIKTRGQQVTLSCSPISGHRSVSWYQQTPGQGLQFLFEYFSETQRNKGNFPGRFSGRQFSNSRSEMNVSTLELGDSALYLCASSDTLGRNTEAFFGQGTRLTVV.

This chain uses TRBV28 with TRBJ2-7; D remains unclear. Germline V gene data show CDR1 as MDHEN and CDR2 as SYDVKM. This CDR3 region has 12 residues. V lost 4 bases to trimming and J lost 3 bases, with 7 bases between them. As DNA, the CDR3 is TGTGCCAGCAGTTCAAGGTTCTACGAGCAGTACTTC. This gives the protein CASSSRFYEQYF.

DNA of the CDR3: TGTGCCAGCAGCGTTTTGCGGGAGGGGTATACGCAGTATTTT. It encodes CASSVLREGYTQYF. This chain uses TRBV9 with TRBJ2-3, with 9 bases that match TRBD2. CDR1 and CDR2 (germline): SGDLS, YYNGEE. There are 14 residues in the CDR3. V was clipped by 2 bases and J by 7 bases; unmatched bases: 5.

The V call is TRBV2, the J call TRBJ2-7, with 9 bases aligning to TRBD1. Trimming took 6 bases from V and 0 from J; bases not matched to a gene: 6. The length of the CDR3 is 15 residues. Germline CDR1 and CDR2: SNHLY and FYNNEI. DNA for the CDR3: TGTGCCAGCAGGGAGGACAGGGGCCCCTCCTACGAGCAGTACTTC. It translates to CASREDRGPSYEQYF. Full variable domain (rest looked up from reference TRBV2 and TRBJ2-7): EPEVTQTPSHQVTQMGQEVILRCVPISNHLYFYWYRQILGQKVEFLVSFYNNEISEKSEIFDDQFSVERPDGSNFTLKIRSTKLEDSAMYFCASREDRGPSYEQYFGPGTRLTVT.

This chain uses TRBV19 with TRBJ1-4; 8 bases fit TRBD1. V was clipped by 7 bases and J by 8 bases; unmatched bases: 6. Germline V gene sequence: CDR1 LNHDA, CDR2 SQIVND (reference sequence). This CDR3 is 13 amino acids long. The CDR3 nucleotides are TGTGCCAGTAAGGCCAGGGGGCACGAAAAACTGTTTTTT. Translation: CASKARGHEKLFF.